This T cell receptor (beta chain) was observed in a study of blood T cells in healthy people across ages. Note on this clonotype: The antigen is undetermined.

For the second PCR, which ran for about 7 to 11 cycles, a sample-barcoded 5' primer and a J-beta primer mix were used. TCRdb ran MiXCR on the 5' RACE reads and lists one entry per CDR3 protein. The data contain almost 1 million distinct CDR3 sequences, roughly 51% of them singletons. The study recruited healthy Caucasian donors from Russia who were aged roughly 6 to 95. Isolation of PBMCs gave at least 7 million cells per sample. Whole-study results and caveats: Among T cells, TCR beta diversity per million cells dropped roughly linearly as age rose.

Trimming at V came to 2 bases and at J to 7 bases, leaving 11 bases not matched to a gene. The CDR3 is 15 amino acids. CDR1 and CDR2 from the germline V gene are SQVTM and ANQGSEA. The chain employs TRBV29-1 and TRBJ2-7; 10 bases align to TRBD2. This receptor was identified in a woman aged 60-70 years in good health. Source material: blood. CDR3 DNA: TGCAGCGTTGAACCCCGGCTAGCGGGAGCGGATGAGCAGTACTTC. As protein: CSVEPRLAGADEQYF.